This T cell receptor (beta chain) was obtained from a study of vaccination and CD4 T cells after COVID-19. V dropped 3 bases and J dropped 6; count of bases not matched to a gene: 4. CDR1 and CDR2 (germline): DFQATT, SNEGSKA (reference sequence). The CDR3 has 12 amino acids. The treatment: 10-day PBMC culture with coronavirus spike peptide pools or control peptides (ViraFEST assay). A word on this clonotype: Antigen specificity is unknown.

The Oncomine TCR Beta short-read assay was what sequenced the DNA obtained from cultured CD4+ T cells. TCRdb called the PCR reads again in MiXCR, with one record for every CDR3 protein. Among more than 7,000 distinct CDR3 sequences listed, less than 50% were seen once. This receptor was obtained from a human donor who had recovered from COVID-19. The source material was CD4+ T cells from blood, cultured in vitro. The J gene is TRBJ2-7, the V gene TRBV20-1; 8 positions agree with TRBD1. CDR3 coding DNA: TGCAGTGCTAGCGTGACAGGGGTCGAGCAGTACTTC. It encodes CSASVTGVEQYF.